Listed here are 15 T cell receptor beta chains from one sample, sequenced in a study of T cell responses to AZD1222 COVID-19 vaccine. The method was immunoSEQ multiplex PCR; TCRdb's version includes in-frame clones alone and lacks a portion of them. The table includes about 120,000 clones, over 80% detected once. The specimen was peripheral blood, collected on day 0 of AZD1222 vaccination. All receptors come from an adult in good health.

The rearrangement joins TRBV20-1 to TRBJ1-2; TRBD1 is a possible D gene (6 bases). V was pared by 6 bases and J by 2 bases, with 7 bases between. The germline gives CDR1 DFQATT, CDR2 SNEGSKA (reference sequence). The length of the CDR3 is 11 residues. DNA of the CDR3: TGCAGTGCCGGACAGAACTATGGCTACACCTTC. Its translation is CSAGQNYGYTF.

This chain connects TRBV2 to TRBJ1-1, with TRBD1 as a possible D gene (6 bases). This CDR3 spans 12 amino acids. CDR1 SNHLY and CDR2 FYNNEI come from the germline V gene. Between the trimmed V and J ends, which lost 5 bases and 4 bases, there was a span of 8 bases. The CDR3 DNA reads as TGTGCCAGCAGTTCGGACAGCACTGAAGCTTTCTTT. Translating gives CASSSDSTEAFF.

The chain links TRBV3-1 (or the pseudogene TRBV3-2) to TRBJ2-5, with a tentative D call TRBD2 (6 bases). CDR1 LGHDT and CDR2 YNNKEL come from the germline V gene (reference sequence). The CDR3 spans 17 residues. The germline V and J ends were trimmed by 0 bases and 4 bases, with 18 bases remaining between them. This CDR3 reads CASSQDLGRLVGETQYF. DNA of the CDR3: TGTGCCAGCAGCCAAGATCTTGGACGACTAGTGGGAGAGACCCAGTACTTC.

The J gene is TRBJ2-1, the V gene TRBV19; TRBD1 aligns across 8 bases. V lost 8 bases and J lost 2; bases outside the gene matches: 8. Germline V lookup: CDR1 LNHDA, CDR2 SQIVND (reference sequence). CDR3 length: 15 amino acids. The DNA for the CDR3 is TGTGCCAGTCGCAAGGACAGGGACACCTACAATGAGCAGTTCTTC. It specifies CASRKDRDTYNEQFF.

The V and J genes are TRBV12-3 or TRBV12-4 and TRBJ2-1; D is possibly TRBD1 or TRBD2 (5 bases each). The germline V and J ends were trimmed by 3 bases and 6 bases, with 9 bases remaining between them. CDR3 length equals 13 residues. In DNA form, the CDR3 reads TGTGCCAGCAGTTTGTGGGGGACCAATGAGCAGTTCTTC. Translation gives CASSLWGTNEQFF.

The V and J genes are TRBV28 and TRBJ1-5, with D perhaps TRBD1 (5 bases). V was pared by 6 bases and J by 10 bases, with 13 bases between. CDR1 is MDHEN and CDR2 is SYDVKM in the germline V gene. The CDR3 contains 12 residues. CDR3 protein: CASRGPSRPQHF. The CDR3 nucleotides are TGTGCCAGCAGGGGGCCGTCAAGACCCCAGCATTTT.

Only one count was recorded for this clone. The chain is built from TRBV6-2 or TRBV6-3 and TRBJ2-1, with 11 bases aligning to TRBD2. CDR3 length equals 16 residues. CDR1 and CDR2 (germline): MNHEY, SVGEGT. The V segment lost 5 bases and the J segment 3 bases; nucleotides outside the gene matches: 6. The CDR3 sequence is CASSPYLAGGYNEQFF. CDR3 bases: TGTGCCAGCAGTCCCTATCTAGCGGGAGGCTACAATGAGCAGTTCTTC.

V and J are TRBV5-1 and TRBJ2-1; D is perhaps TRBD1 or TRBD2 (6 bases each). Trimming took 4 bases from V and 5 from J, leaving 16 bases between them. The CDR3 length is 15 residues. Germline V gene data show CDR1 as SGHRS and CDR2 as YFSETQ. The CDR3 region has the DNA TGCGCCAGCAGCCATCCAGGGGAGGTCAACAATGAGCAGTTCTTC. It is translated as CASSHPGEVNNEQFF.

V gene TRBV24-1 combines with J gene TRBJ2-2; perhaps TRBD1 as D (5 bases). Per the germline V gene, CDR1 is KGHDR and CDR2 is SFDVKD. The V gene lost 3 bases and the J gene lost 7 bases, with 14 bases spanning the gap. CDR3 size: 15 residues. The DNA for the CDR3 is TGTGCCACCAGTGATACATCAGGGCTAGGCGGGGAGCTGTTTTTT. Translation gives CATSDTSGLGGELFF.

There are a few counts of this clone. The chain employs TRBV5-5 and TRBJ2-7; D might be TRBD2 (6 bases). V lost 4 bases, J lost 7 bases, and 15 bases lay in between. The CDR3 length is 13 residues. Germline values: CDR1 SGHKS, CDR2 YYEKEE (reference sequence). The chain's CDR3 is CASSPWGVREQYF. The CDR3 DNA reads as TGTGCCAGCAGCCCCTGGGGGGTGAGAGAGCAGTACTTC.

This rearrangement joins TRBV7-6 to TRBJ2-2, with D tentatively TRBD2 (6 bases). This CDR3 contains 15 residues. V was shortened by 3 bases and J by 5 bases, with 13 bases between the two germline ends. Per germline, CDR1 SGHVS and CDR2 FNYEAQ. The CDR3 DNA sequence: TGTGCCAGCAGCTTCGGGGGATTGAGTACCGGGGAGCTGTTTTTT. Protein sequence: CASSFGGLSTGELFF.

The V call is TRBV6-5, the J call TRBJ1-2; D gene uncertain. This CDR3 comprises 15 residues. Germline-derived CDR1 and CDR2 are MNHEY and SVGAGI. With 0 bases removed from V and 5 bases from J, the gap between germline ends came to 13 bases. In nucleotides, the CDR3 is TGTGCCAGCAGTTACTCGACATCCTTGGGGTATGGCTACACCTTC. It is translated as CASSYSTSLGYGYTF.

The DNA of the CDR3 is TGTGCCAGCAGCTTCCCAAGACGGTCAGGGATACTAGCTAACTATGGCTACACCTTC. This gives the protein CASSFPRRSGILANYGYTF. The chain employs TRBV7-2 and TRBJ1-2; tentative D call: TRBD1 (5 bases). Trimming shortened V by 3 bases and J by 0 bases, and 23 bases separated the two germline ends. In germline, CDR1 is SGHTA, CDR2 FQGNSA. The CDR3 runs to 19 residues.

This chain joins TRBV29-1 and TRBJ1-1; TRBD1 matches 7 bases. From germline, CDR1 is SQVTM and CDR2 ANQGSEA. This CDR3 contains 11 residues. V trimming: 5 bases; J trimming: 5 bases; junction bases outside the gene matches: 2. The CDR3 nucleotides are TGCAGCGTTCGACAGGGTACTGAAGCTTTCTTT. It yields the protein CSVRQGTEAFF.

This chain connects TRBV3-1 (or the pseudogene TRBV3-2) to TRBJ2-3; no clear D gene. Germline assignment: CDR1 LGHDT and CDR2 YNNKEL (reference sequence). V lost 3 bases, J lost 0 bases, and 10 bases lay in between. The CDR3 has 15 amino acids. In DNA, the CDR3 is TGTGCCAGCAGCCACCCAGGAACTAGCACAGATACGCAGTATTTT. This encodes CASSHPGTSTDTQYF.